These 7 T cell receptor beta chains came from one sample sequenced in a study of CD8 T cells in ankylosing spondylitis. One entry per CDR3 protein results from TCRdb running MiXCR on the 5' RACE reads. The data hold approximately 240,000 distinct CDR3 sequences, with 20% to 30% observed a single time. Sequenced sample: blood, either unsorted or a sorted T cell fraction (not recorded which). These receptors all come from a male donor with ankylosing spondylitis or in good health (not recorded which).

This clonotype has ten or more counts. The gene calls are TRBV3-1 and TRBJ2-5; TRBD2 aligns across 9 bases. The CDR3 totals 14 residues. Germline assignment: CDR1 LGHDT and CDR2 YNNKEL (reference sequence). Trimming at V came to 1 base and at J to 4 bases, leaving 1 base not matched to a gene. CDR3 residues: CASSQGTSAETQYF. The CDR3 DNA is TGTGCCAGCAGCCAAGGGACTAGCGCAGAGACCCAGTACTTC.

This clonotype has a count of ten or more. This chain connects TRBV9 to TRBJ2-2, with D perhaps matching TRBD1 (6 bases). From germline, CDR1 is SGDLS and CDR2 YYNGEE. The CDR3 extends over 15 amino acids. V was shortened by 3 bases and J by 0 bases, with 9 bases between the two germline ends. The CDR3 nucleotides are TGTGCCAGCAGCGGGGGACACGCGAACACCGGGGAGCTGTTTTTT. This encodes CASSGGHANTGELFF.

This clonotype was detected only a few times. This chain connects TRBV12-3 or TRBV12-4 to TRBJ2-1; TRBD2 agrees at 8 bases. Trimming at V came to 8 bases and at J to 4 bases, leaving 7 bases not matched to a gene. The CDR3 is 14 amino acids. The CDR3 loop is CASRATGGYNEQFF. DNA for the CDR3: TGTGCCAGCCGAGCGACGGGGGGGTACAATGAGCAGTTCTTC.

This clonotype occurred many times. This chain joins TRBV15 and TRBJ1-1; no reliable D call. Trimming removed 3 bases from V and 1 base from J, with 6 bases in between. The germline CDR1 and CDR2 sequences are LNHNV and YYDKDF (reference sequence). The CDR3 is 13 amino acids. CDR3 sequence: CATSSPRNTEAFF. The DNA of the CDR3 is TGTGCCACCAGCAGTCCCAGGAACACTGAAGCTTTCTTT.

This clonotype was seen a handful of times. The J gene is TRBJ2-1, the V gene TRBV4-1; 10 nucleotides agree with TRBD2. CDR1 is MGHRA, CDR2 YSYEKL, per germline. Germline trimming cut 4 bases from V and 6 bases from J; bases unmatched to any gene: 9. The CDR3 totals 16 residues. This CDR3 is CASSPHSGGVVNEQFF. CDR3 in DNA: TGCGCCAGCAGCCCCCACAGCGGGGGGGTTGTCAATGAGCAGTTCTTC.

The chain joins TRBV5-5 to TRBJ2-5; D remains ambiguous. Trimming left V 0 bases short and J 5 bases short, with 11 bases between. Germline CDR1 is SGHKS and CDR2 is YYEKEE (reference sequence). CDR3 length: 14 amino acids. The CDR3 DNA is TGTGCCAGCAGCTTGGCCGCATCGAGGGAGACCCAGTACTTC. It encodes CASSLAASRETQYF.

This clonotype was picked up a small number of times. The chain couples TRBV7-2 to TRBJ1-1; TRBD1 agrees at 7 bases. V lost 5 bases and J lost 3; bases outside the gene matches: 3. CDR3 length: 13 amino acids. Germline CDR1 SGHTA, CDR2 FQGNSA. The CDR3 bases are TGTGCCAGCAGCACCGACAGGGACACTGAAGCTTTCTTT. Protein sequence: CASSTDRDTEAFF.